This section outlines one T cell receptor (beta chain) sequence together with its context. TCRdb's table, derived via immunoSEQ multiplex PCR, lists solely in-frame clones and lacks some. This sample has about 31,000 clones; over 80% occur once, and the top ten carry roughly 10%. The data were obtained in a study of T cell changes during pregnancy in multiple sclerosis. The CDR3 totals 14 residues. Germline CDR1 reads MNHNY; CDR2 reads SVGAGI (reference sequence). The J segment lost 2 bases and the V segment lost 8 bases, leaving 5 bases of the junction unmatched. The sample consisted of CD8+ T cells from peripheral blood mononuclear cells, taken in the first trimester of pregnancy. J is TRBJ2-2 and V is TRBV6-6; TRBD1 matches 7 bases. The sequence was obtained from a female donor with multiple sclerosis, enrolled in a pregnancy study. The CDR3 loop reads CASGRQGNTGELFF. The CDR3 DNA follows: TGTGCCAGCGGGCGACAGGGAAACACCGGGGAGCTGTTTTTT.